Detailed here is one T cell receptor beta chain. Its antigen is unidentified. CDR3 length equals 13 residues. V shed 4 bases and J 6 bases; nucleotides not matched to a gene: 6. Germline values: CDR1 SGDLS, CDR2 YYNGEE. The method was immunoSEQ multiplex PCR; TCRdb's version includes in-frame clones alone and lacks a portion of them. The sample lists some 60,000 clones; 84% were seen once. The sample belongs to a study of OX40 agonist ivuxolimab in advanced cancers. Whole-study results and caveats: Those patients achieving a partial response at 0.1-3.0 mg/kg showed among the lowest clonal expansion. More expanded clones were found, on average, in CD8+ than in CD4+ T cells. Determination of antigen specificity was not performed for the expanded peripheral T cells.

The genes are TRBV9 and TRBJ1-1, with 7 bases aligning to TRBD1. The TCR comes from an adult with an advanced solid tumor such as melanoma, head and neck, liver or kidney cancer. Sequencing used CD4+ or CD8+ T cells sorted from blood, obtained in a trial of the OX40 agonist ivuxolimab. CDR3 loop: CASSSTTGAEAFF. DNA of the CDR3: TGTGCCAGCAGCTCCACCACAGGGGCTGAAGCTTTCTTT.